One sample yielded the 10 T cell receptor beta chains listed below, sequenced in a study of spatial heterogeneity in lung cancer. TCRdb passed the 5' RACE reads through MiXCR, listing each CDR3 protein once. Among roughly 120,000 distinct CDR3 sequences, 12% were seen once, and the ten largest hold around 17%. Time point: blood at routine non-recurrence follow-up after resection. From tumor, nontumor lung or frozen PBMC, whole RNA was taken unsorted for sequencing. This specimen consisted of PBMCs, obtained at follow-up. The origin of the receptors is a male donor with early-stage non-small cell lung cancer.

The chain joins TRBV10-2 to TRBJ1-1; D unresolved. There are 11 residues in the CDR3. Germline CDR1 is WSHSY and CDR2 is SAAADI. V was shortened by 3 bases and J by 5 bases, with 4 bases between the two germline ends. CDR3 residues: CASSERTEAFF. DNA for the CDR3: TGCGCCAGCAGTGAAAGAACTGAAGCTTTCTTT.

There are many counts of this clonotype. V is TRBV12-3 or TRBV12-4 and J is TRBJ2-1; D is uncertain. The length of the CDR3 is 11 residues. V lost 6 bases and J 8 bases, leaving 8 bases between the germline ends. CDR3 amino acids: CASSHGYEQFF. DNA of the CDR3: TGTGCCAGCAGCCACGGCTATGAGCAGTTCTTC.

This clonotype showed up many times. This chain links TRBV20-1 with TRBJ2-3; D unclear. The germline CDR1 and CDR2 sequences are DFQATT and SNEGSKA (reference sequence). Trimming removed 6 bases from V and 1 base from J, with 8 bases in between. The CDR3 consists of 12 residues. The chain's CDR3 is CSAYAGTDTQYF. The CDR3 region has the DNA TGCAGTGCATACGCGGGCACAGATACGCAGTATTTT.

This clonotype occurred many times. The chain uses TRBV6-2 or TRBV6-3 and TRBJ2-7; D remains ambiguous. CDR1 and CDR2 (germline): MNHEY, SVGEGT. Trimming removed 2 bases at V and 2 bases at J, with 10 bases between. The CDR3 length is 14 residues. The CDR3: CASSYGGVPYEQYF. The CDR3 region has the DNA TGTGCCAGCAGTTACGGCGGAGTCCCCTACGAGCAGTACTTC.

The gene calls are TRBV7-9 and TRBJ2-3; D is unresolved. The CDR3 sequence is 12 residues long. V was shortened by 2 bases and J by 10 bases, with 10 bases between the two germline ends. Germline assignment: CDR1 SEHNR and CDR2 FQNEAQ (reference sequence). The DNA of the CDR3 is TGTGCCAGCAGCTTAAACCAGGCCGCGCAGTATTTT. Its translation: CASSLNQAAQYF.

The chain carries TRBV20-1 and TRBJ1-3, with TRBD1 as a possible D gene (5 bases). Trimming removed 0 bases at V and 3 bases at J, with 12 bases between. The V gene's germline CDR1 is DFQATT and CDR2 SNEGSKA (reference sequence). CDR3 length: 15 residues. CDR3 DNA: TGCAGTGCTAGAGATGGGAGGGGCGGTGGAAACACCATATATTTT. Its translation is CSARDGRGGGNTIYF.

This clonotype was observed a few times. The chain couples TRBV12-3 or TRBV12-4 to TRBJ2-1; 14 bases fit TRBD2. V trimming: 4 bases; J trimming: 0 bases; junction bases outside the gene matches: 5. The CDR3 is made up of 18 amino acids. CDR3 nucleotides: TGTGCCAGCAGTTGGACTAGCGGGGGGCCGAGCTCCTACAATGAGCAGTTCTTC. Translation: CASSWTSGGPSSYNEQFF.

This clonotype has ten or more counts. The chain recombines TRBV7-2 with TRBJ2-7; D possibly uses TRBD1 or TRBD2 (5 bases each). CDR3 length equals 13 residues. V lost 5 bases and J 6 bases, leaving 14 bases between the germline ends. CDR1 is SGHTA, CDR2 FQGNSA, per germline. CDR3 DNA sequence: TGTGCCAGCAGCCCTCCCGGGACGGGCGAGCAGTACTTC. This translates into CASSPPGTGEQYF.

In its sample, this clonotype ranks as large (0.1 to 1%). The chain is built from TRBV6-6 and TRBJ2-7, with 9 bases aligning to TRBD1. The CDR3 consists of 14 residues. Germline CDR1 reads MNHNY; CDR2 reads SVGAGI (reference sequence). V dropped 7 bases and J dropped 1; count of bases not matched to a gene: 5. The CDR3 sequence is CASTRDRVSYEQYF. The CDR3 nucleotides read TGTGCCAGCACCAGGGACAGGGTGTCCTACGAGCAGTACTTC.

The chain links TRBV12-3 or TRBV12-4 to TRBJ2-7; D remains unclear. V was shortened by 6 bases and J by 7 bases, with 10 bases between the two germline ends. The CDR3 is 11 amino acids. CDR3 nucleotide sequence: TGTGCCAGCAGCCAACTTAGGGAGCAGTACTTC. This encodes CASSQLREQYF.